This entry lists 17 T cell receptor beta chains sequenced from one sample in a study of blood T cell repertoires in COVID-19. Profiled with immunoSEQ multiplex PCR; TCRdb holds only in-frame clones, not every one. Of about 83,000 clones listed, roughly 80% were seen once; the top ten hold 15% to 17%. Sequencing used peripheral blood. The receptors derive from a woman over 75 with acute or convalescent COVID-19.

The V call is TRBV7-2, the J call TRBJ1-5; D call uncertain. The V gene's germline CDR1 is SGHTA and CDR2 FQGNSA. Trimming took off 7 bases at V and 4 bases at J, with 8 bases between the two ends. The CDR3 length is 12 residues. The CDR3 bases are TGTGCCAGCAACACACAGAATCAGCCCCAGCATTTT. Protein sequence: CASNTQNQPQHF.

This chain connects TRBV7-2 to TRBJ2-1; 7 bases fit TRBD1. Germline V gene data show CDR1 as SGHTA and CDR2 as FQGNSA. CDR3 size: 15 residues. J was trimmed by 4 bases and V by 5 bases; bases with no gene match: 8. The CDR3 spells CASSTQQGPYNEQFF. CDR3 DNA sequence: TGTGCCAGCAGCACCCAACAGGGGCCATACAATGAGCAGTTCTTC.

The chain links TRBV6-5 to TRBJ1-2, with TRBD1 matching 7 bases. The CDR3 has 15 residues. The V gene end was trimmed by 6 bases and the J gene end by 0 bases; junction bases not matched to a gene: 7. Germline CDR1 reads MNHEY; CDR2 reads SVGAGI. Written as DNA, the CDR3 is TGTGCCAGCAGACGACAGGGTTTAGCTAACTATGGCTACACCTTC. The encoded protein is CASRRQGLANYGYTF.

The chain joins TRBV4-3 to TRBJ2-2, with TRBD1 as a possible D gene (5 bases). Germline V gene sequence: CDR1 LGHNA, CDR2 YSLEER. The germline V and J ends were trimmed by 1 base and 1 base, with 13 bases remaining between them. The CDR3 runs 17 residues. CDR3: CASSQVSGIGNTGELFF. DNA for the CDR3: TGCGCCAGCAGCCAAGTCTCAGGGATAGGGAACACCGGGGAGCTGTTTTTT.

CDR3 DNA sequence: TGTGCCAGCAGTTTAGTCCAGGGGTTATCGCCTAACACTGAAGCTTTCTTT. Translating gives CASSLVQGLSPNTEAFF. V is TRBV28 and J is TRBJ1-1, with a tentative D call TRBD1 (6 bases). Trimming removed 2 bases at V and 2 bases at J, with 18 bases between. The CDR3 covers 17 residues. CDR1 and CDR2 (germline): MDHEN, SYDVKM.

The rearrangement joins TRBV19 to TRBJ2-2; TRBD2 agrees at 7 bases. V gave up 3 bases and J gave up 2 bases; unmatched junction bases: 6. The CDR3 consists of 16 residues. Germline assignment: CDR1 LNHDA and CDR2 SQIVND (reference sequence). The CDR3 here is CASSIPGGRNTGELFF. The DNA of the CDR3 is TGTGCCAGTAGTATCCCGGGGGGACGAAACACCGGGGAGCTGTTTTTT.

About this clone: Sequence at one end of the junction differs from germline and may be a read error. The V call is TRBV27, the J call TRBJ1-6, with D possibly TRBD1 on 5 matching bases. The CDR3 length is 14 residues. CDR1 is MNHEY, CDR2 SMNVEV, per germline (reference sequence). CDR3 in DNA: TGTGCCAGCAGTTTAAGGGGATTTAATTCCCCCCTCCACTTT. Its translation: CASSLRGFNSPLHF.

This chain links TRBV30 with TRBJ1-1; 9 positions agree with TRBD1. V trimming: 3 bases; J trimming: 2 bases; junction bases outside the gene matches: 16. This CDR3 is built from 18 residues. CDR1 is GTSNPN, CDR2 SVGIG, per germline (reference sequence). The CDR3 loop is CAWRPGQGLLKSNTEAFF. The CDR3 nucleotides are TGTGCCTGGAGGCCGGGACAGGGCCTTCTAAAGAGCAACACTGAAGCTTTCTTT.

This chain connects TRBV5-4 to TRBJ2-3, with 11 bases lining up with TRBD2. Germline assignment: CDR1 SGHNT and CDR2 YYREEE (reference sequence). V lost 0 bases, J lost 8 bases, and 8 bases stayed unmatched. The CDR3 is 16 amino acids. The CDR3 sequence is CASSLGLAGGFGTQYF. Written as DNA, the CDR3 is TGTGCCAGCAGCTTGGGGCTAGCGGGGGGTTTTGGTACGCAGTATTTT.

This chain uses TRBV5-1 with TRBJ2-5; TRBD1 might be the D (7 bases). The germline V gene has CDR1 SGHRS and CDR2 YFSETQ. The germline V and J ends were trimmed by 4 bases and 4 bases, with 17 bases remaining between them. The CDR3 runs 15 residues. CDR3: CASSGAGGTGETQYF. The CDR3 coding sequence is TGCGCCAGCAGCGGGGCAGGGGGGACGGGAGAGACCCAGTACTTC.

J is TRBJ2-7 and V is TRBV25-1; 8 bases line up with TRBD1. V gave up 8 bases and J gave up 4 bases; unmatched junction bases: 16. In germline, CDR1 is MGHDK, CDR2 SYGVNS. The CDR3 has 16 residues. The chain's CDR3 is CASSQSRAGGVYEQYF. The CDR3 coding sequence is TGTGCCAGCTCCCAAAGTCGGGCAGGGGGCGTTTACGAGCAGTACTTC.

The chain recombines TRBV2 with TRBJ1-2, with a weak D call TRBD1 (5 bases). Trimming took 2 bases from V and 1 from J, leaving 20 bases between them. Germline assignment: CDR1 SNHLY and CDR2 FYNNEI. The CDR3 covers 18 residues. Here the CDR3 DNA reads TGTGCCAGCAGTGAAAATGGGGCTCGATTCCTAGGTAACTATGGCTACACCTTC. Translated, it gives CASSENGARFLGNYGYTF.

V gene TRBV27 combines with J gene TRBJ1-4; no reliable D call. Trimming left V 2 bases short and J 4 bases short, with 8 bases between. The CDR3 contains 14 residues. Germline V lookup: CDR1 MNHEY, CDR2 SMNVEV (reference sequence). The CDR3, as DNA: TGTGCCAGCAGTTTAATTGGCCTTAATGAAAAACTGTTTTTT. This gives the protein CASSLIGLNEKLFF.

The gene calls are TRBV5-1 and TRBJ2-3; the match to TRBD2 covers 11 bases. The CDR3 has 20 amino acids. V shed 5 bases, J shed 2 bases, and the junction held 19 bases outside the gene matches. Germline V gene lookup returns CDR1 SGHRS and CDR2 YFSETQ. CDR3 coding DNA: TGCGCCAGCAGTCGGAAGGGTAGCGGGGGGGCCCAGACTCCCACAGATACGCAGTATTTT. Protein product: CASSRKGSGGAQTPTDTQYF.

The chain recombines TRBV19 with TRBJ1-1; possibly TRBD1 for D (5 bases). The V and J ends lost 8 bases and 3 bases respectively, with 19 bases between them. Looked up from germline, CDR1 is LNHDA and CDR2 is SQIVND (reference sequence). CDR3 size: 15 residues. The CDR3, as DNA: TGTGCCAGTTGTAGGGCCCCACGGGGGTACACTGAAGCTTTCTTT. It specifies CASCRAPRGYTEAFF.

The chain is built from TRBV28 and TRBJ2-7; TRBD2 aligns across 11 bases. The CDR3 loop spans 16 amino acids. Trimming removed 5 bases from V and 2 bases from J; junction bases left unmatched: 8. Germline V gene sequence: CDR1 MDHEN, CDR2 SYDVKM. The CDR3 sequence: CASSLGLAGPTYEQYF. The CDR3 DNA reads TGTGCCAGCAGTCTAGGACTAGCGGGTCCTACCTACGAGCAGTACTTC. The full variable domain, with the rest looked up from reference TRBV28 and TRBJ2-7, is DVKVTQSSRYLVKRTGEKVFLECVQDMDHENMFWYRQDPGLGLRLIYFSYDVKMKEKGDIPEGYSVSREKKERFSLILESASTNQTSMYLCASSLGLAGPTYEQYFGPGTRLTVT.

V gene TRBV10-3 combines with J gene TRBJ1-6; D possibly corresponds to TRBD1 (5 bases). Trimming removed 8 bases from V and 7 bases from J, with 15 bases in between. The CDR3 spans 14 residues. Germline V gene sequence: CDR1 ENHRY, CDR2 SYGVKD. The CDR3 sequence is CAIGGEARNSPLHF. The CDR3 nucleotides read TGTGCCATCGGGGGGGAGGCGAGGAATTCACCCCTCCACTTT.